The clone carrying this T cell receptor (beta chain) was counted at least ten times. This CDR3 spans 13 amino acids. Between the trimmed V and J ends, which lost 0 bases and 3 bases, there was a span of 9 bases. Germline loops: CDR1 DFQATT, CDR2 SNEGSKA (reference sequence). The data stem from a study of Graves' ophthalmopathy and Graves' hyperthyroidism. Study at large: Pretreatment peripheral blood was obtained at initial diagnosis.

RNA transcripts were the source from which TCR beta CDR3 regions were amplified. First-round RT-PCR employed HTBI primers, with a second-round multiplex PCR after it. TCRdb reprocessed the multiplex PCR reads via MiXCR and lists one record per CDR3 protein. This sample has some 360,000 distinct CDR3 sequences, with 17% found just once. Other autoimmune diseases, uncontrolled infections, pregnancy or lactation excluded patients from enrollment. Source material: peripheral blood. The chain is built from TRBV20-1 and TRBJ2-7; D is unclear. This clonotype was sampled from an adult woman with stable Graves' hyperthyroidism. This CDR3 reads CSAREPTVYEQYF. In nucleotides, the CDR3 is TGCAGTGCTAGAGAACCGACTGTCTACGAGCAGTACTTC.